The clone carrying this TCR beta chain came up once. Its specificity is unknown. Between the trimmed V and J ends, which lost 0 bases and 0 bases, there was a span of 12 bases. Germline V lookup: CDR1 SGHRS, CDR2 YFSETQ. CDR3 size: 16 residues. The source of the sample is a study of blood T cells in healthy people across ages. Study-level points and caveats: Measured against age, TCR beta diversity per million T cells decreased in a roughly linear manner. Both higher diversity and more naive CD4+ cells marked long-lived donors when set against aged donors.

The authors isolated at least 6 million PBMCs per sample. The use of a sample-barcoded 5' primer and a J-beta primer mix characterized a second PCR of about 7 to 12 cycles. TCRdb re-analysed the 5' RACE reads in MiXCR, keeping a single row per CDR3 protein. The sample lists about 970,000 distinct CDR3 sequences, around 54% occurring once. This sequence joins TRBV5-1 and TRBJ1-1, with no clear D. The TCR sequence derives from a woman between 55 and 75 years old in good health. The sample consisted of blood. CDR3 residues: CASSLGPDPLNTEAFF. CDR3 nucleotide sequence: TGCGCCAGCAGCTTGGGGCCGGACCCCTTGAACACTGAAGCTTTCTTT.